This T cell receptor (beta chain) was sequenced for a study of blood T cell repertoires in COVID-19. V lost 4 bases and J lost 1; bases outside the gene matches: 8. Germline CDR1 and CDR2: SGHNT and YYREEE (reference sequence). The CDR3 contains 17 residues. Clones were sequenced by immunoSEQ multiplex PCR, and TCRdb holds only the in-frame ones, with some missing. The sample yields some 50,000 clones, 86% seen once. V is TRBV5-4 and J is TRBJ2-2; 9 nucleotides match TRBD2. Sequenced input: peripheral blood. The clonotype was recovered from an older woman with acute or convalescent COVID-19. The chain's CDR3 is CASSPTISGGNTGELFF. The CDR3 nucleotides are TGTGCCAGCAGCCCGACGATTAGCGGGGGGAACACCGGGGAGCTGTTTTTT.